Listed below are T cell receptor beta chains from one sample, sequenced in a study of blood T cell repertoires in COVID-19. Clones were read by immunoSEQ multiplex PCR, and TCRdb kept only the in-frame ones, dropping some. Of 250,000 or so clones listed, about 82% are singletons. Source material: peripheral blood. Receptors originate from a woman between 55 and 75 years old with active or convalescent COVID-19. CDR3s include the opening cysteine and the closing phenylalanine or tryptophan. D genes are given only for firm matches. Some rows mark clone size as missing; the rest say once, few, many or name a class of expanded clone.

abundance	v_gene	d_gene	j_gene	len	CDR3aa	CDR3nt
few	TRBV4-1	TRBD1	TRBJ2-2	15	CASSQVTGGHGELFF	TGCGCCAGCAGCCAAGTGACAGGGGGACACGGGGAGCTGTTTTTT
-	TRBV10-3	-	TRBJ1-4	14	CAISEQGLNEKLFF	TGTGCCATCAGTGAGCAGGGGCTTAATGAAAAACTGTTTTTT
-	TRBV9	TRBD2	TRBJ2-1	18	CASSATGTSLSSYNEQFF	TGTGCCAGCAGCGCAACCGGGACTAGCTTATCGTCCTACAATGAGCAGTTCTTC
few	TRBV27	-	TRBJ1-5	13	CASSLQGFQPQHF	TGTGCCAGCAGTTTACAGGGTTTCCAGCCCCAGCATTTT
-	TRBV6-5	TRBD1	TRBJ1-2	15	CASSYSTRTGYGYTF	TGTGCCAGCAGTTACTCAACCCGGACAGGCTATGGCTACACCTTC
-	TRBV11-3	-	TRBJ2-1	13	CASSLAGYNEQFF	TGTGCCAGCAGCTTAGCGGGTTACAATGAGCAGTTCTTC
-	TRBV3-1/TRBV3-2	TRBD2	TRBJ2-3	15	CASSPLAGDTDTQYF	TGTGCCAGCAGCCCATTAGCGGGGGACACAGATACGCAGTATTTT
-	TRBV2	TRBD2	TRBJ2-3	15	CASSSSGGASDTQYF	TGTGCCAGCAGTAGTAGCGGGGGGGCCAGTGATACGCAGTATTTT
-	TRBV11-2	TRBD2	TRBJ2-3	16	CASSLGLADRARAQYF	TGTGCCAGCAGCTTAGGACTAGCTGATCGGGCGAGGGCGCAGTATTTT
-	TRBV27	TRBD1	TRBJ1-2	15	CASSPWTGDPYGYTF	TGTGCCAGCAGTCCGTGGACAGGGGACCCCTACGGCTACACCTTC
few	TRBV4-1	TRBD1	TRBJ1-2	14	CASSRTGFLDGYTF	TGCGCCAGCAGCCGGACAGGTTTTTTAGATGGCTACACCTTC
-	TRBV2	-	TRBJ1-5	18	CASSLRWGDQTSNQPQHF	TGTGCCAGCAGTCTTCGGTGGGGGGACCAAACTAGCAATCAGCCCCAGCATTTT
-	TRBV3-1/TRBV3-2	TRBD2	TRBJ2-3	14	CASSPLAGADTQYF	TGTGCCAGCAGCCCCCTAGCGGGAGCAGATACGCAGTATTTT
-	TRBV30	TRBD1	TRBJ1-2	14	CAWSRDREHYGYTF	TGTGCCTGGAGCAGAGACAGGGAGCACTATGGCTACACCTTC
-	TRBV18	-	TRBJ1-4	15	CASSPGQGDTEKLFF	TGTGCCAGCTCACCGGGACAAGGGGATACTGAAAAACTGTTTTTT
-	TRBV11-3	-	TRBJ1-3	15	CASSSGGISGNTIYF	TGTGCCAGCAGCTCCGGAGGAATCTCTGGAAACACCATATATTTT
-	TRBV19	TRBD1	TRBJ1-5	17	CASSGTGGAGGNQPQHF	TGTGCCAGTAGCGGGACAGGGGGCGCGGGAGGCAATCAGCCCCAGCATTTT
-	TRBV27	-	TRBJ2-3	14	CASSWARSTDTQYF	TGTGCCAGCAGCTGGGCCAGAAGCACAGATACGCAGTATTTT
-	TRBV5-4	TRBD1	TRBJ2-3	16	CASSRKQGLRTDTQYF	TGTGCCAGCAGCCGTAAACAGGGGCTTCGCACAGATACGCAGTATTTT
few	TRBV2	-	TRBJ2-5	13	CASTWRGQETQYF	TGTGCCAGCACGTGGCGGGGACAAGAGACCCAGTACTTC
-	TRBV3-1/TRBV3-2	TRBD2	TRBJ2-5	15	CASSHGTSGQETQYF	TGTGCCAGCAGCCACGGGACTAGCGGCCAAGAGACCCAGTACTTC
-	TRBV15	-	TRBJ2-3	17	CATSRDIGTFVTDTQYF	TGTGCCACCAGCAGAGATATCGGGACATTCGTCACAGATACGCAGTATTTT